What follows is one T cell receptor beta chain and its context. This sample stems from a study of control samples from healthy donors and cancer patients. Germline CDR1 SNHLY, CDR2 FYNNEI. V gave up 3 bases and J gave up 9 bases, with 12 bases separating them. This CDR3 contains 13 residues. Clones were sequenced by immunoSEQ multiplex PCR, and TCRdb holds only the in-frame ones, with some missing. Counted here are some 17,000 clones, roughly 91% occurring once; the ten biggest clones make up 25% to 40%. Sequences were obtained from PBMCs. This rearrangement joins TRBV2 to TRBJ2-1; D remains ambiguous. The sequence derives from a man in his 60s with head and neck cancer. In DNA form, the CDR3 reads TGTGCCAGCAGTGAGGACCCCCTCAGTGAGCAGTTCTTC. It translates to CASSEDPLSEQFF.